This T cell receptor beta chain was documented in a study of cytomegalovirus exposure and HLA in healthy donors. General observations from the study: In vitro data verified a few CMV-associated chains as specific for CMV antigens. Cytomegalovirus association was assigned to some 160 TCR beta chains.

V shed 3 bases and J shed 3 bases, with 8 bases lying between them. The V gene's germline CDR1 is SGHAT and CDR2 FQDESV (reference sequence). CDR3 length: 13 amino acids. Data came from immunoSEQ multiplex PCR; TCRdb stores just in-frame clones and leaves some out. This table holds about 200,000 clones, approximately 78% found once. Turning to this clone: Its antigen is unknown.

The material sequenced was PBMCs. The chain joins TRBV11-1 to TRBJ1-1; D unclear. The sequence was collected from a woman in her 30s in good health and CMV-seronegative. Here the CDR3 reads CASSLQRDTEAFF. CDR3 in DNA: TGTGCCAGCAGCTTGCAGCGGGACACTGAAGCTTTCTTT. The full variable domain, in which reference TRBV11-1 and TRBJ1-1 provide the parts outside the CDR3, is EAEVAQSPRYKITEKSQAVAFWCDPISGHATLYWYRQILGQGPELLVQFQDESVVDDSQLPKDRFSAERLKGVDSTLKIQPAELGDSAMYLCASSLQRDTEAFFGQGTRLTVV.